The 23 T cell receptor beta chains below were found in one sample sequenced in a study of T cell repertoires in cytomegalovirus infection. MiXCR was run by TCRdb on the reads, yielding one entry per CDR3 protein. The sample yields a few hundred thousand distinct CDR3 sequences, roughly a third seen once. Their antigens remain unidentified. Source: cultured PBMCs, taken from culture after CMV antigen stimulation. All receptors come from a human donor in good health (CMV status not recorded). Some clones in this sample may be carry-over from other donors' samples.

This clonotype was found many times. The chain employs TRBV7-2 and TRBJ1-5, with D possibly TRBD1 on 6 matching bases. Germline lookup yields CDR1 SGHTA and CDR2 FQGNSA. Deletions cut 1 base from V and 7 bases from J, with 17 bases between. This CDR3 spans 16 amino acids. In nucleotides, the CDR3 is TGTGCCAGCAGCTTAGTAGCGTCGGCAGGGGTGCAGCCCCAGCATTTT. It encodes CASSLVASAGVQPQHF.

This clonotype was detected only once. The chain joins TRBV7-9 to TRBJ1-2; TRBD1 agrees at 7 bases. Germline V gene sequence: CDR1 SEHNR, CDR2 FQNEAQ (reference sequence). The CDR3 sequence is 15 residues long. V lost 5 bases, J lost 3 bases, and 9 bases stayed unmatched. The CDR3 nucleotides are TGTGCCAGCAGCACCCGGGGAGGGGGCGACTATGGCTACACCTTC. This translates into CASSTRGGGDYGYTF.

This clonotype was counted at least ten times. J is TRBJ2-1 and V is TRBV7-2; 10 nucleotides line up with TRBD2. Germline V gives CDR1 SGHTA, CDR2 FQGNSA. CDR3 length: 14 amino acids. V lost 10 bases and J lost 6; bases outside the gene matches: 9. The CDR3 region has the DNA TGTGCCAACGGTCCAAGCGGGAGGGCCAATGAGCAGTTCTTC. Its translation: CANGPSGRANEQFF.

This clonotype was seen a few times. This chain connects TRBV11-3 to TRBJ2-3; D gene uncertain. V lost 5 bases, J lost 9 bases, and 18 bases lay in between. The CDR3 loop spans 14 amino acids. Germline lookup yields CDR1 SGHNT and CDR2 YENEEA. The DNA of the CDR3 is TGTGCCAGCAGCCCGGACGCCGTCGTGGGGACGCAGTATTTT. Translating it yields CASSPDAVVGTQYF.

The J gene is TRBJ2-1, the V gene TRBV12-3 or TRBV12-4; D remains ambiguous. The CDR3 is 12 residues long. V was cut by 10 bases and J by 5 bases, with 12 bases left in between. The CDR3 bases are TGTGCCACCGCAGGTAGGGACAATGAGCAGTTCTTC. This sequence encodes CATAGRDNEQFF.

V and J are TRBV4-1 and TRBJ1-1; unclear D gene. The ends were cut back, 1 base at V and 0 bases at J, with 12 bases in the middle. The CDR3 length is 16 residues. The germline V gene has CDR1 MGHRA and CDR2 YSYEKL. CDR3 nucleotides: TGCGCCAGCAGCCAAGTGGTGGAGCTTCTGAACACTGAAGCTTTCTTT. Translated, it gives CASSQVVELLNTEAFF.

The rearrangement uses TRBV7-2 and TRBJ2-1, with 11 bases aligning to TRBD2. This CDR3 comprises 17 residues. Germline V gene lookup returns CDR1 SGHTA and CDR2 FQGNSA. J gave up 8 bases and V 1 base, and 10 bases lay outside the gene matches. CDR3 sequence reads: CASSLETSGAYGDEQFF. The DNA for the CDR3 is TGTGCCAGCAGCTTAGAGACTAGCGGGGCTTACGGGGATGAGCAGTTCTTC.

This clonotype was observed many times. The chain has TRBV7-6 and TRBJ1-1, with a possible D match to TRBD1 (6 bases). The V gene's germline CDR1 is SGHVS and CDR2 FNYEAQ. The CDR3 extends over 16 amino acids. Trimming pared 1 base from V and 1 base from J, leaving 13 bases between. DNA for the CDR3: TGTGCCAGCAGCTTAGGATCTACGGGGGCGAACACTGAAGCTTTCTTT. Amino acids: CASSLGSTGANTEAFF.

V usage is TRBV6-2 or TRBV6-3 and J usage is TRBJ2-3; 8 bases agree with TRBD2. CDR1 and CDR2 from the germline V gene are MNHEY and SVGEGT. The V gene end was trimmed by 8 bases and the J gene end by 2 bases; junction bases not matched to a gene: 9. The length of the CDR3 is 15 residues. CDR3 sequence reads: CASGSRTSPTDTQYF. In nucleotides, the CDR3 is TGTGCCAGCGGATCCAGGACTAGCCCCACAGATACGCAGTATTTT.

This clonotype showed up just once. This chain links TRBV18 with TRBJ1-1; possible D gene TRBD1, 5 bases. The V end was cut by 3 bases, the J end by 5 bases, with 19 bases between. This CDR3 comprises 16 residues. Germline lookup yields CDR1 KGHSH and CDR2 LQKENI. The CDR3 bases are TGTGCCAGCTCACCTCGAGGGCCCCGAGGGGTTACTGAAGCTTTCTTT. Translating it yields CASSPRGPRGVTEAFF.

This chain joins TRBV19 and TRBJ1-1; TRBD1 agrees at 9 bases. J was trimmed by 4 bases and V by 4 bases; bases with no gene match: 10. CDR3 length: 16 amino acids. Germline CDR1 is LNHDA and CDR2 is SQIVND (reference sequence). CDR3 nucleotides: TGTGCCAGTAGTAGCCTTGGGACAGGGTCGTCCACTGAAGCTTTCTTT. It translates to CASSSLGTGSSTEAFF.

This clonotype was found a few times. The V gene is TRBV9, the J gene TRBJ2-7, with 13 bases that match TRBD2. Per the germline V gene, CDR1 is SGDLS and CDR2 is YYNGEE. Germline trimming cut 4 bases from V and 5 bases from J; bases unmatched to any gene: 9. The CDR3 loop spans 16 amino acids. CDR3 sequence reads: CASSSLTSGRRDEQYF. The CDR3 DNA follows: TGTGCCAGCAGCTCACTGACTAGCGGGAGGAGGGACGAGCAGTACTTC.

The chain employs TRBV28 and TRBJ1-2; perhaps TRBD1 as D (6 bases). Germline V gene data show CDR1 as MDHEN and CDR2 as SYDVKM. V lost 1 base and J 8 bases, leaving 14 bases between the germline ends. CDR3 size: 14 residues. CDR3 region: CASSLLGGSGGYTF. CDR3 bases: TGTGCCAGCAGTTTATTAGGGGGATCGGGCGGCTACACCTTC.

The chain employs TRBV14 and TRBJ2-3; tentatively, D is TRBD1 or TRBD2 (5 bases each). Trimming left V 4 bases short and J 1 base short, with 12 bases between. CDR1 SGHDN and CDR2 FVKESK come from the germline V gene. The CDR3 sequence is 15 residues long. CDR3 loop: CASSLLVGGTDTQYF. DNA for the CDR3: TGTGCCAGCAGCCTGCTGGTGGGGGGCACAGATACGCAGTATTTT. The full variable domain, rest sourced from reference TRBV14 and TRBJ2-3, is EAGVTQFPSHSVIEKGQTVTLRCDPISGHDNLYWYRRVMGKEIKFLLHFVKESKQDESGMPNNRFLAERTGGTYSTLKVQPAELEDSGVYFCASSLLVGGTDTQYFGPGTRLTVL.

This clonotype was found a few times. The chain combines TRBV7-8 with TRBJ1-2, with D unclear. V was trimmed by 1 base and J by 0 bases, leaving 12 bases between them. Germline CDR1 reads SGHVS; CDR2 reads FQNEAQ. This CDR3 comprises 16 residues. CDR3 region: CASSLDPDPTNYGYTF. CDR3 DNA: TGTGCCAGCAGCTTAGATCCAGACCCTACTAACTATGGCTACACCTTC.

Remarks on this clonotype: A much larger clone is a single base away; this may be a read error. This chain links TRBV19 with TRBJ2-1, with D perhaps matching TRBD1 (5 bases). Trimming left V 1 base short and J 8 bases short, with 15 bases between. The CDR3 contains 15 residues. Germline assignment: CDR1 LNHDA and CDR2 SQIVND (reference sequence). CDR3: CASSIGTYRWDEQFF. In DNA, the CDR3 is TGTGCCAGTAGTATAGGGACGTACAGGTGGGATGAGCAGTTCTTC.

The rearrangement links TRBV12-3 or TRBV12-4 to TRBJ1-1, with 9 bases aligning to TRBD1. The CDR3 has 14 residues. Unmatched junction bases numbered 5, after V lost 6 bases and J lost 3 bases. The CDR3 loop reads CASSLQGADTEAFF. CDR3 coding DNA: TGTGCCAGCAGCCTACAGGGGGCTGACACTGAAGCTTTCTTT.

The V gene is TRBV11-3, the J gene TRBJ2-2, with 9 bases aligning to TRBD2. Trimming at V came to 8 bases and at J to 0 bases, leaving 4 bases not matched to a gene. From germline, CDR1 is SGHNT and CDR2 YENEEA. CDR3 length: 15 residues. The chain's CDR3 is CASGRLAANTGELFF. As DNA, the CDR3 is TGTGCCAGCGGCAGACTAGCGGCGAACACCGGGGAGCTGTTTTTT.

The chain couples TRBV24-1 to TRBJ2-1; D is ambiguous. The germline V gene encodes CDR1 KGHDR and CDR2 SFDVKD. This CDR3 is built from 13 residues. V dropped 5 bases and J dropped 4 bases, with 8 bases sitting between them. The CDR3 loop reads CATSVEPYNEQFF. As DNA, the CDR3 is TGTGCCACCAGTGTAGAGCCTTACAATGAGCAGTTCTTC.

The CDR3: CASSARERSYNEQFF. The CDR3 DNA reads as TGTGCCAGTAGTGCCCGGGAGCGGTCCTACAATGAGCAGTTCTTC. The chain joins TRBV19 to TRBJ2-1; perhaps TRBD2 as D (6 bases). Germline lookup yields CDR1 LNHDA and CDR2 SQIVND (reference sequence). This CDR3 comprises 15 residues. Trimming shortened V by 5 bases and J by 1 base, and 12 bases separated the two germline ends.

This clonotype was seen a few times. The chain employs TRBV6-6 and TRBJ1-1; 7 nucleotides agree with TRBD1. Germline V gives CDR1 MNHNY, CDR2 SVGAGI (reference sequence). The length of the CDR3 is 14 residues. V dropped 6 bases and J dropped 4; count of bases not matched to a gene: 8. The CDR3 region is CASRPDRAGTEAFF. DNA for the CDR3: TGTGCCAGCAGACCCGACAGGGCCGGCACTGAAGCTTTCTTT.

This clonotype was counted at least ten times. V is TRBV7-8 and J is TRBJ1-2; 7 nucleotides line up with TRBD1. CDR3 size: 14 residues. CDR1 is SGHVS, CDR2 FQNEAQ, per germline. With V trimmed by 5 bases and J by 8 bases, 11 bases remained unmatched. The CDR3 protein is CASSAYRGRGGYTF. The DNA for the CDR3 is TGTGCCAGCAGCGCTTACAGGGGAAGGGGCGGCTACACCTTC.

CDR3 loop: CASRSRQDYNEQFF. CDR3 DNA sequence: TGTGCCAGCAGGTCCAGGCAGGACTACAATGAGCAGTTCTTC. This chain joins TRBV5-6 and TRBJ2-1; D ambiguous. This CDR3 has 14 amino acids. V dropped 5 bases and J dropped 3 bases, with 12 bases sitting between them. CDR1 SGHDT and CDR2 YYEEEE come from the germline V gene.